The rows below give T cell receptor beta chains drawn from one sample of a study of T-cell memory formation after mild COVID-19. One entry per CDR3 protein, called by TCRdb with MiXCR from the 5' RACE reads. The sample carries fewer than 400,000 distinct CDR3 sequences, 10% to 15% recorded once. The sample consisted of PBMCs or a T cell subset sorted from them (not recorded which). These receptors were collected from a young man who had mild COVID-19 (a few samples of this study predate the infection). Cell type and time point are not known. The CDR3 runs from the conserved cysteine through the conserved F or W. A D gene is named only where the DNA matches it firmly. Size tells how often a clone was seen (once, few, many) or the class of an expanded clone, and some rows leave it out.

j_call | clone_size | v_call | d_call | cdr3_aa | cdr3_nt
TRBJ1-1 | few | TRBV6-1 | - | CASSSILGEVWGNTEAFF | TGTGCCAGCAGTTCAATACTTGGAGAGGTGTGGGGCAACACTGAAGCTTTCTTT
TRBJ1-2 | - | TRBV20-1 | - | CSAREEVDNYGYTF | TGCAGTGCTAGAGAGGAAGTGGACAACTATGGCTACACCTTC
TRBJ1-1 | few | TRBV7-2 | TRBD1 | CASSLPWDSNTEAFF | TGTGCCAGCAGCTTGCCCTGGGACAGCAACACTGAAGCTTTCTTT
TRBJ1-5 | few | TRBV12-3/TRBV12-4 | TRBD1 | CASSRDSANQPQHF | TGTGCCAGCAGCCGGGACAGTGCTAATCAGCCCCAGCATTTT
TRBJ2-1 | - | TRBV13 | TRBD2 | CASTERGGSYNEQFF | TGTGCCAGCACTGAGCGGGGGGGCTCCTACAATGAGCAGTTCTTC
TRBJ1-4 | - | TRBV20-1 | TRBD1 | CSATYRGEKLFF | TGCAGTGCCACGTACAGGGGTGAAAAACTGTTTTTT
TRBJ2-3 | - | TRBV20-1 | TRBD2 | CSARPSGGADTQYF | TGCAGTGCTAGGCCCAGCGGGGGGGCAGATACGCAGTATTTT
TRBJ1-1 | - | TRBV5-1 | - | CASSRAEEGAFF | TGCGCCAGCAGCCGAGCTGAAGAAGGAGCTTTCTTT
TRBJ1-4 | - | TRBV4-1 | TRBD1 | CASSLDRGNGEKLFF | TGCGCCAGCAGCCTGGACAGGGGGAATGGAGAAAAACTGTTTTTT
TRBJ2-3 | few | TRBV7-2 | - | CASSLYRSTDTQYF | TGTGCCAGCAGCTTGTACAGGAGTACAGATACGCAGTATTTT
TRBJ2-2 | many | TRBV12-3/TRBV12-4 | TRBD2 | CASSLGTITGELFF | TGTGCCAGCAGCCTCGGGACTATCACCGGGGAGCTGTTTTTT
TRBJ2-1 | many | TRBV12-3/TRBV12-4 | - | CASSPDTSSYNEQFF | TGTGCCAGCAGTCCTGACACGAGCTCCTACAATGAGCAGTTCTTC
TRBJ2-1 | many | TRBV7-9 | TRBD2 | CASSSSGASNEQFF | TGTGCCAGCAGCAGTAGCGGGGCCTCAAATGAGCAGTTCTTC
TRBJ1-6 | - | TRBV10-2 | - | CASSEFPTGDSPLHF | TGCGCCAGCAGTGAGTTCCCTACCGGAGATTCACCCCTCCACTTT
TRBJ2-5 | once | TRBV3-1 | - | CASSQGERSYQETQYF | TGTGCCAGCAGCCAAGGGGAACGATCGTACCAAGAGACCCAGTACTTC
TRBJ2-1 | few | TRBV19 | TRBD2 | CASSIVTSSHEQFF | TGTGCCAGTAGTATAGTGACTAGCTCCCATGAGCAGTTCTTC
TRBJ2-2 | many | TRBV12-3/TRBV12-4 | - | CASSLGGYTGELFF | TGTGCCAGCAGTTTAGGGGGCTATACCGGGGAGCTGTTTTTT
TRBJ1-2 | few | TRBV6-5 | TRBD1 | CASSSAWTGHYGYTF | TGTGCCAGCAGTTCCGCCTGGACAGGGCACTATGGCTACACCTTC
TRBJ2-7 | few | TRBV12-3/TRBV12-4 | TRBD2 | CASTWASGGHQFYEQYF | TGTGCCAGCACCTGGGCTAGCGGGGGCCACCAGTTCTACGAGCAGTACTTC
TRBJ2-7 | - | TRBV12-3/TRBV12-4 | - | CASSRPESYEQYF | TGTGCCAGCAGTCGGCCAGAGTCCTACGAGCAGTACTTC
TRBJ2-5 | - | TRBV7-9 | TRBD2 | CASSLARGLAAGYQETQYF | TGTGCCAGCAGCTTAGCGCGGGGACTAGCGGCCGGGTACCAAGAGACCCAGTACTTC
TRBJ2-1 | few | TRBV20-1 | - | CSARGRGSYNEQFF | TGCAGTGCTAGAGGCAGGGGATCATACAATGAGCAGTTCTTC
TRBJ1-6 | - | TRBV7-9 | TRBD1 | CASSGRGQGSSPLHF | TGTGCCAGCAGCGGCCGGGGACAGGGGTCCTCACCCCTCCACTTT
TRBJ1-6 | - | TRBV20-1 | TRBD1 | CSARAGQGPFLHF | TGCAGTGCTAGGGCGGGACAGGGTCCTTTCCTCCACTTT
TRBJ1-5 | few | TRBV4-1 | TRBD1 | CASSQVGTDRGPGKQPQHF | TGCGCCAGCAGCCAAGTAGGAACCGACAGGGGGCCAGGAAAACAGCCCCAGCATTTT
TRBJ1-2 | many | TRBV7-2 | TRBD1 | CASSLGTGGGYTF | TGTGCCAGCAGCTTAGGGACAGGGGGTGGCTACACCTTC
TRBJ1-2 | - | TRBV5-6 | - | CASSFWGRNGYTF | TGTGCCAGCAGCTTTTGGGGGAGGAACGGCTACACCTTC
TRBJ2-5 | few | TRBV18 | - | CASSPQFQETQYF | TGTGCCAGCTCACCACAGTTTCAAGAGACCCAGTACTTC
TRBJ2-7 | - | TRBV5-5 | TRBD1 | CASTLAPGQGSYEQYF | TGTGCCAGCACGCTGGCACCGGGACAGGGCTCCTACGAGCAGTACTTC
TRBJ2-3 | - | TRBV7-9 | - | CASIIASPDTQYF | TGTGCCAGCATTATAGCGAGCCCAGATACGCAGTATTTT
TRBJ1-5 | - | TRBV28 | - | CASSSESNQPQHF | TGTGCCAGCAGTTCAGAGTCCAATCAGCCCCAGCATTTT
TRBJ2-2 | few | TRBV5-1 | TRBD1 | CASSMLPGTGYGELFF | TGCGCCAGCAGCATGCTTCCCGGGACAGGGTACGGGGAGCTGTTTTTT
TRBJ2-1 | many | TRBV7-9 | - | CASSLGGPYNEQFF | TGTGCCAGCAGCTTGGGGGGGCCCTACAATGAGCAGTTCTTC
TRBJ2-5 | few | TRBV6-2/TRBV6-3 | - | CASSYLRQNEETQYF | TGTGCCAGCAGTTACTTAAGGCAGAACGAGGAGACCCAGTACTTC
TRBJ2-6 | - | TRBV4-1 | - | CASSQDRGGANVLTF | TGCGCCAGCAGCCAAGATCGGGGTGGGGCCAACGTCCTGACTTTC
TRBJ1-6 | - | TRBV5-1 | TRBD1 | CASSLGTGQPPLHF | TGCGCCAGCAGCTTGGGGACAGGGCAACCACCCCTCCACTTT
TRBJ1-6 | many | TRBV30 | TRBD1 | CAWSVLPRGNISPLHF | TGTGCCTGGAGTGTACTCCCCAGGGGGAATATTTCACCCCTCCACTTT
TRBJ2-2 | few | TRBV5-1 | - | CASSLGPFPNTGELFF | TGCGCCAGCAGCTTGGGCCCGTTCCCGAACACCGGGGAGCTGTTTTTT
TRBJ1-2 | once | TRBV27 | - | CASRELGGQGHGYTF | TGTGCCAGTAGAGAGTTGGGGGGGCAGGGGCATGGCTACACCTTC
TRBJ2-1 | - | TRBV5-1 | - | CASSFRDLDIDEQFF | TGCGCCAGCAGCTTCCGGGACCTTGACATTGATGAGCAGTTCTTC
TRBJ1-1 | few | TRBV7-8 | - | CASSLKGRGLMNTEAFF | TGTGCCAGCAGCTTAAAAGGTCGGGGTCTAATGAACACTGAAGCTTTCTTT